This T cell receptor (beta chain) derives from a study of graft-versus-host responses after intestinal transplantation. Study context: All of the recipients had induction that used anti-thymocyte globulin, then tacrolimus and steroids for roughly three years. Study-level findings and limits: Ileal or blood samples showed some GvH clones first, and such clones were also found in recipient marrow. Early post-transplant declines in HvG were associated with peak levels of circulating GvH clones.

With respect to this clone: Antigen unknown.

Produced via immunoSEQ multiplex PCR; TCRdb's table is partial and in-frame only. The sample has over 75,000 clones; around nine tenths are singletons. The CDR3 is 16 amino acids. CDR1 and CDR2 (germline): MDHEN, SYDVKM. Trimming pared 6 bases from V and 6 bases from J, leaving 21 bases between. This chain joins TRBV28 and TRBJ2-1; TRBD2 might be the D (6 bases). The sequence was obtained from a human donor who received an intestinal transplant. The specimen was unstimulated CD4+ T cells sorted from spleen or lymph node cells, collected before intestinal transplant. The CDR3 nucleotides are TGTGCCAGCAGCCCCTGGGACTCCCTATTATTCAATGAGCAGTTCTTC. Translation gives CASSPWDSLLFNEQFF. Full variable domain (rest looked up from reference TRBV28 and TRBJ2-1): DVKVTQSSRYLVKRTGEKVFLECVQDMDHENMFWYRQDPGLGLRLIYFSYDVKMKEKGDIPEGYSVSREKKERFSLILESASTNQTSMYLCASSPWDSLLFNEQFFGPGTRLTVL.